This note documents a single T cell receptor (beta chain) sequence. Its cognate antigen is unknown. V shed 2 bases, J shed 7 bases, and the junction held 10 bases outside the gene matches. CDR1 is MNHEY and CDR2 is SMNVEV in the germline V gene (reference sequence). This CDR3 region has 16 residues. Isolated RNA was reverse transcribed in full, so expressed TCRB transcripts were sequenced. Using immunoSEQ multiplex PCR, the repertoire was profiled, and TCRdb retains in-frame clones only, with some absent. This sample carries roughly 150,000 clones, 7.5% to 9.5% of them seen once, and the ten largest clones take approximately 0.56%. This record comes from a study of beta chain features in type 1 diabetes. Study results and caveats: Moderate but significant shortening of TCRB CDR3s was recorded in all four CD4+ subsets from Type 1 diabetes patients.

The V call is TRBV27, the J call TRBJ2-1; 8 bases line up with TRBD2. This receptor was identified in a woman under 30 with type 1 diabetes. Input material: central memory CD4+ T cells from blood. CDR3: CASSLGPGTSMNEQFF. The CDR3 DNA sequence: TGTGCCAGCAGTTTAGGCCCCGGGACTAGTATGAATGAGCAGTTCTTC.